The subject of this entry is one TCR beta chain. This entry belongs to a study of shared clonotypes between healthy human individuals. The sorted-subset replicate PCRs were given around 0.2 ug DNA, which is 31,000 or so T cell genomes. Clones were read by immunoSEQ multiplex PCR, and TCRdb kept only the in-frame ones, dropping some. The sample has roughly 2.6 million clones, approximately 90% seen once. This TCR came from a man aged 18 to 30 in good health. The sequencing input was naive CD4+ T cells sorted from blood. Subset denoted: CD45RA+ positively selected.

CDR3 nucleotides: TGTGCCAGCAGCTTAGAACCGGACAGGAACACGTTCTTC. The encoded protein is CASSLEPDRNTFF. The V call is TRBV13, the J call TRBJ2-1; 7 bases match TRBD1. J was trimmed by 15 bases and V by 1 base; bases with no gene match: 9. CDR3 length: 13 amino acids. CDR1 PRHDT and CDR2 FYEKMQ come from the germline V gene (reference sequence).